This T cell receptor (beta chain) was sequenced during a study of CD8+ T cells in alopecia areata. Treatment here: oral pan-JAK inhibitor, 5-10 mg twice daily. The germline CDR1 and CDR2 sequences are LNHNV and YYDKDF (reference sequence). CDR3 length: 17 amino acids. V lost 0 bases to trimming and J lost 2 bases, with 15 bases between them. Following RNA extraction, reverse transcription yielded cDNA that acted as the sequencing template. TCRdb keeps only in-frame clones here, not all; method: immunoSEQ multiplex PCR. The sample yields 100,000 or so clones, almost 60% seen once. This clonotype was sampled from a human donor with alopecia areata. The V gene is TRBV15, the J gene TRBJ2-3, with D perhaps being TRBD1 or TRBD2 (6 bases each). Source: CD8+ T cells sorted from blood, taken at approximately week 60, from a patient treated with tofacitinib. CDR3 loop: CATSRDWRGTFTDTQYF. In nucleotides, the CDR3 is TGTGCCACCAGCAGAGATTGGAGGGGGACCTTCACAGATACGCAGTATTTT.